Below, 25 T cell receptor beta chains from the same sample are listed, as sequenced in a study of type 1 and type 2 diabetes patients. The PCR template was genomic DNA. Amplification of the beta chain CDR3 used 30 forward and 13 reverse multiplex primers. TCRdb re-called the multiplex PCR reads with MiXCR, one entry per CDR3 protein. The sample holds about 270,000 distinct CDR3 sequences, approximately 50% seen once. Source material: peripheral blood mononuclear cells (PBMCs). The receptors derive from a man aged 18 to 30 with type 2 diabetes.

This clonotype was detected only a few times. The V gene is TRBV6-6, the J gene TRBJ2-7; no clear D gene. The CDR3 extends over 12 amino acids. From germline, CDR1 is MNHNY and CDR2 SVGAGI (reference sequence). Between the trimmed V and J ends, which lost 4 bases and 3 bases, there was a span of 7 bases. CDR3 region: CASSSFGYEQYF. The DNA of the CDR3 is TGTGCCAGCAGTTCCTTCGGCTACGAGCAGTACTTC.

This clonotype was seen a few times. CDR3 nucleotides: TGCGCCAGCAGCGGACAGGGGTATTTGGACGAGCAGTACTTC. Protein product: CASSGQGYLDEQYF. The genes are TRBV10-2 and TRBJ2-7; 9 positions agree with TRBD1. CDR3 length: 14 residues. V gave up 6 bases and J gave up 5 bases; unmatched junction bases: 8. Per the germline V gene, CDR1 is WSHSY and CDR2 is SAAADI.

The chain has TRBV12-3 or TRBV12-4 and TRBJ2-3; a possible D gene is TRBD2 (5 bases). CDR3 size: 14 residues. The germline V and J ends were trimmed by 10 bases and 5 bases, with 19 bases remaining between them. The CDR3 reads CATSELATRDTQYF. In nucleotides, the CDR3 is TGTGCCACCTCGGAGCTAGCCACACGAGATACGCAGTATTTT.

The V gene is TRBV10-1, the J gene TRBJ2-1, with 7 positions matching TRBD2. J lost 2 bases, V lost 4 bases, and 5 bases had no gene match. The CDR3 is made up of 15 amino acids. The germline V gene encodes CDR1 WNHNN and CDR2 SYGVQD (reference sequence). This CDR3 is CASSAGTTTYNEQFF. The DNA of the CDR3 is TGCGCCAGCAGTGCCGGGACTACAACCTACAATGAGCAGTTCTTC.

The J gene is TRBJ1-2, the V gene TRBV14; D gene ambiguous. Germline CDR1 is SGHDN and CDR2 is FVKESK. The CDR3 is 12 residues long. Trimming removed 4 bases from V and 12 bases from J, with 15 bases in between. CDR3 region: CASSPGITEHTF. CDR3 DNA: TGTGCCAGCAGCCCGGGGATTACAGAACACACCTTC.

This clonotype has only a few counts. V and J are TRBV19 and TRBJ1-4; 8 positions match TRBD1. The CDR3 is 14 residues long. J gave up 8 bases and V 6 bases, and 8 bases lay outside the gene matches. In germline, CDR1 is LNHDA, CDR2 SQIVND (reference sequence). This CDR3 is CASRTTGEGEKLFF. CDR3 nucleotides: TGTGCCAGTAGAACGACAGGGGAGGGAGAAAAACTGTTTTTT.

This clonotype was counted once. The rearrangement joins TRBV5-1 to TRBJ2-7; D gene unclear. CDR1 and CDR2 (germline): SGHRS, YFSETQ. Trimming stripped 0 bases from V and 4 bases from J, with 23 bases between. This CDR3 region has 18 residues. CDR3: CASSLGGIQSQPTYEQYF. The CDR3 DNA is TGCGCCAGCAGCTTGGGGGGAATACAATCCCAGCCAACATACGAGCAGTACTTC.

This chain uses TRBV7-3 with TRBJ2-7; D is possibly TRBD2 (6 bases). The ends were cut back, 5 bases at V and 2 bases at J, with 16 bases in the middle. CDR3 length equals 15 residues. From germline, CDR1 is SGHTA and CDR2 FQGTGA. The CDR3 region has the DNA TGTGCCAGCAGCCCCCACGGGGGAGGTGCCTACGAGCAGTACTTC. It specifies CASSPHGGGAYEQYF.

The count of this clonotype is one. The genes are TRBV7-3 and TRBJ2-5; D may be TRBD1 or TRBD2 (5 bases each). V lost 3 bases, J lost 7 bases, and 24 bases lay in between. This CDR3 has 17 amino acids. CDR1 and CDR2 from the germline V gene are SGHTA and FQGTGA. The CDR3 nucleotides read TGTGCCAGCAGCTTGACTTCAGGGCTGATGCTTGGGGGGACCCAGTACTTC. Amino acids: CASSLTSGLMLGGTQYF.

This clonotype has a handful of counts. The chain employs TRBV10-3 and TRBJ1-1; the D is unclear. Trimming took off 2 bases at V and 11 bases at J, with 12 bases between the two ends. The CDR3 has 12 amino acids. CDR1 ENHRY and CDR2 SYGVKD come from the germline V gene. The CDR3 is CAISEPSKKAFF. The CDR3 nucleotides read TGTGCCATCAGTGAGCCGAGTAAGAAGGCTTTCTTT.

This clonotype came up a few times. The chain employs TRBV18 and TRBJ2-5, with 9 bases that match TRBD1. Trimming at V came to 2 bases and at J to 5 bases, leaving 18 bases not matched to a gene. The germline CDR1 and CDR2 sequences are KGHSH and LQKENI. This CDR3 region has 19 residues. CDR3 sequence: CASSPISTSATGGRETQYF. The CDR3 DNA reads as TGTGCCAGCTCACCAATCTCCACCTCTGCGACAGGGGGTCGGGAGACCCAGTACTTC.

Regarding this clonotype: This likely comes from a read error, as the CDR3 has no conserved phenylalanine or tryptophan at its end. This chain links TRBV27 with TRBJ2-5, with D tentatively TRBD2 (5 bases). Deletions cut 3 bases from V and 7 bases from J, with 15 bases between. The germline V gene has CDR1 MNHEY and CDR2 SMNVEV (reference sequence). The CDR3 consists of 14 residues. The CDR3 DNA reads TGTGCCAGCAGTTTTTCGGGGTTACCGGGGACCCAGTACTCC. Its protein product is CASSFSGLPGTQYS.

The chain uses TRBV4-1 and TRBJ1-2, with TRBD1 matching 11 bases. V lost 4 bases to trimming and J lost 1 base; unmatched junction nucleotides: 2. CDR3 length: 15 residues. CDR1 MGHRA and CDR2 YSYEKL come from the germline V gene. The CDR3: CASSRGTGGNYGYTF. The CDR3 DNA follows: TGCGCCAGCAGCCGGGGGACAGGGGGTAACTATGGCTACACCTTC.

This clonotype was found once. J is TRBJ2-1 and V is TRBV9; weak D call: TRBD2 (6 bases). This CDR3 has 14 residues. Germline V gene lookup returns CDR1 SGDLS and CDR2 YYNGEE. V lost 0 bases and J 8 bases, leaving 12 bases between the germline ends. The DNA of the CDR3 is TGTGCCAGCAGCGTAGACGGGAGCAAGTATGAGCAGTTCTTC. Translation: CASSVDGSKYEQFF.

Note on this clonotype: One junction end disagrees with the germline gene, perhaps due to a read error. V gene TRBV14 combines with J gene TRBJ1-1; the D gene is possibly TRBD1 (6 bases). Per the germline V gene, CDR1 is SGHDN and CDR2 is FVKESK. The CDR3 contains 13 residues. The CDR3 DNA reads as TGTGCCAGCACCCAACAGGGATTCACTGAAGCTTTCTTT. This codes for CASTQQGFTEAFF.

This clonotype has ten or more counts. This rearrangement joins TRBV4-1 to TRBJ2-7; D perhaps matches TRBD2 (7 bases). Trimming cost V 5 bases and J 1 base, with 18 bases left between them. This CDR3 has 16 amino acids. CDR1 MGHRA and CDR2 YSYEKL come from the germline V gene. CDR3 in DNA: TGCGCCAGCAGCGAAATATTAGGGGGGGCTTCCTACGAGCAGTACTTC. Its protein is CASSEILGGASYEQYF.

V and J are TRBV20-1 and TRBJ1-1; 8 bases agree with TRBD1. J gave up 1 base and V 4 bases, and 5 bases lay outside the gene matches. Germline CDR1 and CDR2: DFQATT and SNEGSKA (reference sequence). The CDR3 length is 14 residues. This CDR3 reads CSATRTGTNTEAFF. In nucleotides, the CDR3 is TGCAGTGCTACAAGGACAGGGACGAACACTGAAGCTTTCTTT.

This clonotype was observed once. V usage is TRBV7-9 and J usage is TRBJ2-1, with D unresolved. V was clipped by 7 bases and J by 0 bases, with 10 bases between them. CDR1 and CDR2 from the germline V gene are SEHNR and FQNEAQ (reference sequence). The CDR3 is 14 amino acids. CDR3 sequence: CASNPRVSYNEQFF. The CDR3 DNA sequence: TGTGCCAGCAACCCTAGAGTCTCCTACAATGAGCAGTTCTTC. The complete variable domain, with remaining parts taken from reference TRBV7-9 and TRBJ2-1, reads DTGVSQNPRHKITKRGQNVTFRCDPISEHNRLYWYRQTLGQGPEFLTYFQNEAQLEKSRLLSDRFSAERPKGSFSTLEIQRTEQGDSAMYLCASNPRVSYNEQFFGPGTRLTVL.

The chain uses TRBV25-1 and TRBJ2-1, with 8 bases aligning to TRBD2. Losses at the gene ends were 11 bases for V and 8 bases for J; bases not matched to a gene: 20. This CDR3 contains 16 residues. Germline values: CDR1 MGHDK, CDR2 SYGVNS. CDR3 DNA: TGTGCCTGGAGTAAAGGTCCGAGCGGGAGTAGTTATGAGCAGTTCTTC. This codes for CAWSKGPSGSSYEQFF.

V and J are TRBV11-3 and TRBJ2-7; D gene unclear. CDR3 length: 15 amino acids. The germline V gene has CDR1 SGHNT and CDR2 YENEEA. V was pared by 6 bases and J by 5 bases, with 20 bases between. The CDR3 coding sequence is TGTGCCAGCAGTGTCGTAGGCCTACTGGCTCACGAGCAGTACTTC. Its protein is CASSVVGLLAHEQYF.

This clonotype was counted a few times. The chain couples TRBV29-1 to TRBJ1-1; D is unresolved. The germline V gene encodes CDR1 SQVTM and CDR2 ANQGSEA. Trimming cost V 1 base and J 0 bases, with 12 bases left between them. CDR3 size: 15 residues. The CDR3 reads CSVEARFPLNTEAFF. The CDR3 region has the DNA TGCAGCGTTGAAGCCAGATTCCCATTGAACACTGAAGCTTTCTTT.

On this clonotype itself: Mismatch with germline at one junction end may stem from a read error. The J gene is TRBJ2-7, the V gene TRBV10-3; D is unresolved. CDR1 and CDR2 (germline): ENHRY, SYGVKD. This CDR3 region has 12 residues. The CDR3: CASSYREYEQYF. Written as DNA, the CDR3 is TGTGCCAGCAGTTACCGAGAATACGAGCAGTACTTC.

CDR3 nucleotide sequence: TGTGCCAGCAGCCAAGGACGCCCCGAGCACACTGAAGCTTTCTTT. Amino acids: CASSQGRPEHTEAFF. The chain uses TRBV7-2 and TRBJ1-1; D gene unclear. There are 15 residues in the CDR3. Trimming stripped 5 bases from V and 3 bases from J, with 16 bases between. From germline, CDR1 is SGHTA and CDR2 FQGNSA.

This clonotype was found a few times. The chain has TRBV7-2 and TRBJ2-1; maybe TRBD2 (6 bases). This CDR3 has 13 residues. Germline loops: CDR1 SGHTA, CDR2 FQGNSA. V was pared by 5 bases and J by 10 bases, with 15 bases between. The CDR3 DNA follows: TGTGCCAGCAGCCCCAGCGCGGGACGAGAGCAGTTCTTC. Residues: CASSPSAGREQFF.

This clonotype occurred many times. The chain uses TRBV10-3 and TRBJ2-1; D gene uncertain. Germline V gene sequence: CDR1 ENHRY, CDR2 SYGVKD. V lost 2 bases and J lost 2, with 4 bases in between. This CDR3 comprises 13 residues. The CDR3 DNA reads TGTGCCATCAGTGAGGGGACCTACAATGAGCAGTTCTTC. Protein sequence: CAISEGTYNEQFF.